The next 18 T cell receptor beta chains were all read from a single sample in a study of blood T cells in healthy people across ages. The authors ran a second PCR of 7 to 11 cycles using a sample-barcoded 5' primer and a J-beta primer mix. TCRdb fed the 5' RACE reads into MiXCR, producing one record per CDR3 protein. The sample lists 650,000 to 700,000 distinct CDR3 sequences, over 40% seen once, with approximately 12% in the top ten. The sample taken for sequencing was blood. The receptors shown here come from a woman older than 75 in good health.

The CDR3 bases are TGCAGTGCTAGAATCGGATCCTCTGGGGCCAACGTCCTGACTTTC. Residues: CSARIGSSGANVLTF. The gene calls are TRBV20-1 and TRBJ2-6; D unresolved. Germline V lookup: CDR1 DFQATT, CDR2 SNEGSKA (reference sequence). This CDR3 is built from 15 residues. With 2 bases removed from V and 0 bases from J, the gap between germline ends came to 8 bases.

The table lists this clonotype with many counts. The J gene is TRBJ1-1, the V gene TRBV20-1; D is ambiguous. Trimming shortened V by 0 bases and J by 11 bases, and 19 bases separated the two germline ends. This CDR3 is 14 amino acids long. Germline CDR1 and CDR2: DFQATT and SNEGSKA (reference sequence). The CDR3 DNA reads TGCAGTGCTAGAGATAGGAACACGGGCAGTTGGGCTTTCTTT. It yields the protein CSARDRNTGSWAFF.

The CDR3 reads CASSPRLAARWNEQFF. The CDR3 DNA reads TGTGCCAGCAGTCCCCGACTAGCGGCGAGGTGGAATGAGCAGTTCTTC. The chain has TRBV12-3 or TRBV12-4 and TRBJ2-1; 9 nucleotides match TRBD2. The CDR3 has 16 residues. V gave up 5 bases and J gave up 7 bases; unmatched junction bases: 12.

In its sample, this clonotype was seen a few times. The CDR3 nucleotides are TGCGCCAGCAGCCAAGAGGTAGCGGCCAACACAGATACGCAGTATTTT. It encodes CASSQEVAANTDTQYF. This chain links TRBV4-1 with TRBJ2-3; D perhaps matches TRBD2 (6 bases). Germline V lookup: CDR1 MGHRA, CDR2 YSYEKL. Trimming pared 0 bases from V and 2 bases from J, leaving 12 bases between. The CDR3 is 16 amino acids.

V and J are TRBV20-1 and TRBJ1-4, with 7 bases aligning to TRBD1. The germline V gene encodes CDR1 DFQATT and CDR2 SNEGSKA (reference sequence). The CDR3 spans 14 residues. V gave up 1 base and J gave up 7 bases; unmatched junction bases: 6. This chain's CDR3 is CSARAGGDGEKLFF. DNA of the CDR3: TGCAGTGCTAGAGCAGGGGGAGACGGTGAAAAACTGTTTTTT.

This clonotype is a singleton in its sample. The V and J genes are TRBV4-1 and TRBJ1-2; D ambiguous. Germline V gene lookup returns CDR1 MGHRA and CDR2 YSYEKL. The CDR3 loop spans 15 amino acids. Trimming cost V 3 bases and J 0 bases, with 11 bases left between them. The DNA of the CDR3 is TGCGCCAGCAGCCACTTTAAAAGCCCTAACTATGGCTACACCTTC. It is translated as CASSHFKSPNYGYTF.

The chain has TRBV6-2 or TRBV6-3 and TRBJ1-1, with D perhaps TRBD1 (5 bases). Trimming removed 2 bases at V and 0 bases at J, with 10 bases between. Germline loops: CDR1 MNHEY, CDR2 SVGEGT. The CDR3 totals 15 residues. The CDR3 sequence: CASSYPGAVNTEAFF. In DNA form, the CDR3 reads TGTGCCAGCAGTTACCCCGGGGCAGTGAACACTGAAGCTTTCTTT.

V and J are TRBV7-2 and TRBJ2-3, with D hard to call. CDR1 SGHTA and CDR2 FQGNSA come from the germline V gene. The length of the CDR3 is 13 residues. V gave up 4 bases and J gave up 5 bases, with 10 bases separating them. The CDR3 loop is CASSSGPGDTQYF. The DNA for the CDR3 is TGTGCCAGCAGCTCAGGACCCGGAGATACGCAGTATTTT.

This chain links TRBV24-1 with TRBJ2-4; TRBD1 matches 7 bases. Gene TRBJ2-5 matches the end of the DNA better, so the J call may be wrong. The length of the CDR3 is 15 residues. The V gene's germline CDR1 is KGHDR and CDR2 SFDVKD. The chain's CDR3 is CATSDPRGPGETQYF. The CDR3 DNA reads TGTGCCACCAGTGACCCTAGGGGGCCCGGAGAGACCCAGTACTTC.

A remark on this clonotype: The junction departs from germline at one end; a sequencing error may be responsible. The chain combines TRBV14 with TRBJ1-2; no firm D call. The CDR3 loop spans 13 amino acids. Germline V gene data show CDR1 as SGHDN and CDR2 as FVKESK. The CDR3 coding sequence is TGTGCCAGCAGCCGAGATACTAACTATGGCCACACCTTC. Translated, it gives CASSRDTNYGHTF.

The CDR3 is CASKGRQQETQYF. Written as DNA, the CDR3 is TGTGCCAGCAAGGGAAGACAGCAAGAGACCCAGTACTTC. V usage is TRBV6-5 and J usage is TRBJ2-5; D is possibly TRBD1 (5 bases). CDR1 and CDR2 from the germline V gene are MNHEY and SVGAGI. CDR3 length: 13 amino acids. The germline V and J ends were trimmed by 7 bases and 2 bases, with 11 bases remaining between them.

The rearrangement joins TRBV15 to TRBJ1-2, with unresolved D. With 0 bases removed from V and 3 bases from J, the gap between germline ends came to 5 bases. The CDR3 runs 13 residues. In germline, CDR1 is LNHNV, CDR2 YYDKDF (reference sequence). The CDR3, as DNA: TGTGCCACCAGCAGAGATGGGTACTATGGCTACACCTTC. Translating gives CATSRDGYYGYTF.

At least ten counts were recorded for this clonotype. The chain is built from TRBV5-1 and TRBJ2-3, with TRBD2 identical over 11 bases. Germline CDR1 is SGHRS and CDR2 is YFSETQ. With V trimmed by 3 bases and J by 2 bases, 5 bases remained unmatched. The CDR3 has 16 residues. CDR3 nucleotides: TGCGCCAGCAGCTCCCGACTAGCGGGATCCACAGATACGCAGTATTTT. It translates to CASSSRLAGSTDTQYF.

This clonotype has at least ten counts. The CDR3 is CSVVQGQETQYF. The CDR3, as DNA: TGCAGTGTGGTACAGGGGCAAGAGACCCAGTACTTC. V usage is TRBV29-1 and J usage is TRBJ2-5, with 7 bases that match TRBD1. Germline assignment: CDR1 SQVTM and CDR2 ANQGSEA. The CDR3 is 12 residues long.

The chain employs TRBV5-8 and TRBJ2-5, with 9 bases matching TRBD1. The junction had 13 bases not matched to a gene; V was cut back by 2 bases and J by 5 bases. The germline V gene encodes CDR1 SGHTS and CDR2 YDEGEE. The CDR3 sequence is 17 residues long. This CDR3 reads CASSFGTGKGIGETQYF. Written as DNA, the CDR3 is TGTGCCAGCAGCTTCGGGACAGGGAAGGGTATCGGGGAGACCCAGTACTTC.

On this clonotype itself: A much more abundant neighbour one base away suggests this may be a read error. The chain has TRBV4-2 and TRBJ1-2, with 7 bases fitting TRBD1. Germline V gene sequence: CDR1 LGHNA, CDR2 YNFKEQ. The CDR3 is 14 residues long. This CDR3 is CVSSLLRGKGGYTF. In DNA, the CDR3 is TGTGTCAGCAGCCTTCTCAGGGGGAAAGGAGGCTACACCTTC.

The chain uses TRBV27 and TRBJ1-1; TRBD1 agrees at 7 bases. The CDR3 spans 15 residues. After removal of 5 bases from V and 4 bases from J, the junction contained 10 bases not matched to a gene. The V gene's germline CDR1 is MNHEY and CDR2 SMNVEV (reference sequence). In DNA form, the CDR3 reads TGTGCCAGCAGTGCCTCAGGGGGGCTGTTCACTGAAGCTTTCTTT. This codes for CASSASGGLFTEAFF.

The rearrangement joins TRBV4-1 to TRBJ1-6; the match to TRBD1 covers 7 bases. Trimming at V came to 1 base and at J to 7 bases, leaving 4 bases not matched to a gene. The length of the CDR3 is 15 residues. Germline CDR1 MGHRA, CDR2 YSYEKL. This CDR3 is CASSQGGTVNSPLHF. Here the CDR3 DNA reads TGCGCCAGCAGCCAAGGGGGGACAGTGAATTCACCCCTCCACTTT.